This TCR beta chain derives from a study of OX40 agonist ivuxolimab in advanced cancers. Study-level background: Intravenous ivuxolimab at 0.01 to 10 mg/kg was given to patients every 2 weeks. Study-wide results and caveats: Antigens targeted by the expanded peripheral T cells were not determined. In the 0.1 to 3.0 mg/kg range, CD4+ and CD8+ blood T cells had expanded clonally by week 6.

Worth noting for this clone: Its specificity is unknown.

Sequencing was performed with immunoSEQ multiplex PCR; in TCRdb, only in-frame clones are kept and a portion is missing. The sample records 57,000 or so clones, approximately 85% being singletons. Germline lookup yields CDR1 SEHNR and CDR2 FQNEAQ (reference sequence). This CDR3 contains 16 residues. V dropped 5 bases and J dropped 5 bases, with 18 bases sitting between them. This chain uses TRBV7-9 with TRBJ1-4; D is perhaps TRBD1 (6 bases). The input for sequencing was CD4+ or CD8+ T cells sorted from blood, taken in a trial of the OX40 agonist ivuxolimab. The sequence was collected from an adult with an advanced solid tumor such as melanoma, head and neck, liver or kidney cancer. The CDR3 nucleotides read TGTGCCAGCAGCCTGCACGGACAGACTAAAAATGAAAAACTGTTTTTT. It encodes CASSLHGQTKNEKLFF.